This TCR beta chain was captured by sequencing in a study of OX40 agonist ivuxolimab in advanced cancers. Produced via immunoSEQ multiplex PCR; TCRdb's table is partial and in-frame only. The sample records 20,000 to 25,000 clones, 84% being singletons. The germline V gene encodes CDR1 SSHAT and CDR2 FNYEAQ (reference sequence). CDR3 length equals 13 residues. Of note for this clone: The junction differs from germline at one of its ends, possibly a read error.

Blood sampling took place at baseline, cycle 4 day 1, and cycle 7 day 1. The chain combines TRBV7-7 with TRBJ2-1; the D is unclear. This receptor was identified in an adult with an advanced solid tumor such as melanoma, head and neck, liver or kidney cancer. This specimen was CD4+ or CD8+ T cells sorted from blood, taken in a trial of the OX40 agonist ivuxolimab. CDR3 residues: CASSLSLGDEQFF. The CDR3 nucleotides are TGTGCTAGCAGCTTAAGTCTGGGTGATGAGCAGTTCTTC.